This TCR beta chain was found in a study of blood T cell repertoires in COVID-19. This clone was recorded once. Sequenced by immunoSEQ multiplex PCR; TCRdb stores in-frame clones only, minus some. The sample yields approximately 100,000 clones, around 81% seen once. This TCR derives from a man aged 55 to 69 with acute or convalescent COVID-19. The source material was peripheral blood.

CDR3 coding DNA: TGTGCCAGCAGTTTACGCACAGCCGTTAGCAATCAGCCCCAGCATTTT. Its protein product is CASSLRTAVSNQPQHF. The chain has TRBV28 and TRBJ1-5; no clear D gene. Trimming removed 2 bases from V and 0 bases from J, with 11 bases in between. The CDR3 covers 16 residues. Germline lookup yields CDR1 MDHEN and CDR2 SYDVKM.